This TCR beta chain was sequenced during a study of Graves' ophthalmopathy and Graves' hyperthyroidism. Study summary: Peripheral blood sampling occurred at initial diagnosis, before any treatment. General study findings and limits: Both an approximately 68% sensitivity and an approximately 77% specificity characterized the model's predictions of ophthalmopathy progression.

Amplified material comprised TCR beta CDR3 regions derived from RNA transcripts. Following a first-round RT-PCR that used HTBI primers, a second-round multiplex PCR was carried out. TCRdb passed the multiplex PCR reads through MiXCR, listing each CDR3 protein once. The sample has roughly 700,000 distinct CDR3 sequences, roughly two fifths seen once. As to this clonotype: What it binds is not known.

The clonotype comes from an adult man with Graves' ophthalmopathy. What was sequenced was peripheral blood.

CDR3 residues: CASSYFRMNTEAFF. The CDR3 region has the DNA TGTGCCAGCAGTTACTTCAGGATGAACACTGAAGCTTTCTTT. The V gene is TRBV6-1, the J gene TRBJ1-1; unclear D gene. Germline V gene data show CDR1 as MNHNS and CDR2 as SASEGT. The CDR3 consists of 14 residues. Trimming stripped 5 bases from V and 0 bases from J, with 10 bases between.